These 18 T cell receptor beta chains were sequenced from one sample in a study of spatial heterogeneity in lung cancer. Documented time point: blood taken at disease recurrence. Extraction of whole RNA from tumor, nontumor lung or frozen PBMC preceded unsorted sequencing. Via MiXCR, TCRdb re-called the 5' RACE reads, giving one row per CDR3 protein. The table shows 8,000 to 10,000 distinct CDR3 sequences, with nearly 4% occurring only once. Sequencing used PBMCs, obtained at recurrence. Receptor source: a female donor with early-stage non-small cell lung cancer.

This clonotype was observed at least ten times. This beta chain came through as a stray read in a library set up for alpha chains, and its size says little. This chain connects TRBV5-1 to TRBJ2-2; the D is unclear. Germline V gives CDR1 SGHRS, CDR2 YFSETQ. V was trimmed by 1 base and J by 4 bases, leaving 8 bases between them. The CDR3 contains 14 residues. Here the CDR3 reads CASSLHSLTGELFF. The CDR3 bases are TGCGCCAGCAGCTTGCACAGCCTCACCGGGGAGCTGTTTTTT. Together with reference TRBV5-1 and TRBJ2-2, the CDR3 gives the full variable domain: KAGVTQTPRYLIKTRGQQVTLSCSPISGHRSVSWYQQTPGQGLQFLFEYFSETQRNKGNFPGRFSGRQFSNSRSEMNVSTLELGDSALYLCASSLHSLTGELFFGEGSRLTVL.

This clonotype was picked up many times. The library was designed around alpha chains, so this beta chain is a stray read whose abundance carries little weight. The chain has TRBV5-6 and TRBJ2-7; D is possibly TRBD1 (6 bases). CDR3 length: 13 amino acids. The germline CDR1 and CDR2 sequences are SGHDT and YYEEEE. V was pared by 7 bases and J by 0 bases, with 11 bases between. The CDR3 DNA is TGTGCCAGCGAAAGGGGGAGCTCCTACGAGCAGTACTTC. Encoded protein: CASERGSSYEQYF.

This clonotype was counted ten times or more. Since it is a stray read in a library aimed at alpha chains, this beta chain has a size that is not meaningful. The J gene is TRBJ1-2, the V gene TRBV28; TRBD1 matches 7 bases. The junction had 22 bases not matched to a gene; V was cut back by 7 bases and J by 5 bases. CDR1 and CDR2 from the germline V gene are MDHEN and SYDVKM. This CDR3 has 18 residues. The CDR3 region has the DNA TGTGCCAGCACGGTCGCGGGGGGTGACAGGGCGCTACCTTATGGCTACACCTTC. Amino acid sequence: CASTVAGGDRALPYGYTF.

This clonotype was seen many times. A library prepared for alpha chains yielded this beta chain as an off-target read; its size is of little meaning. The V and J genes are TRBV7-2 and TRBJ1-6, with D possibly being TRBD1 (6 bases). The CDR3 is 15 residues long. Germline V gene data show CDR1 as SGHTA and CDR2 as FQGNSA. Trimming took 0 bases from V and 7 from J, leaving 10 bases between them. This chain's CDR3 is CASSLARTENSPLHF. The CDR3 DNA sequence: TGTGCCAGCAGCTTAGCTCGGACAGAAAATTCACCCCTCCACTTT.

Many counts were recorded for this clonotype. In a library made to pick up alpha chains, this beta chain is a stray read with a size that means little. The chain carries TRBV2 and TRBJ1-5, with D possibly TRBD1 on 5 matching bases. Germline CDR1 and CDR2: SNHLY and FYNNEI. The CDR3 is 14 amino acids. V dropped 8 bases and J dropped 4 bases, with 15 bases sitting between them. CDR3 nucleotides: TGTGCCAGCTCTCGGGACCGCGGGAATCAGCCCCAGCATTTT. Amino acid sequence: CASSRDRGNQPQHF.

This clonotype was recorded at least ten times. Because this beta chain is a stray read in a library intended to capture alpha chains, its abundance should not be given much weight. The chain recombines TRBV24-1 with TRBJ2-3; TRBD1 agrees at 7 bases. V was pared by 3 bases and J by 2 bases, with 13 bases of the junction left unmatched. This CDR3 comprises 18 residues. The germline V gene has CDR1 KGHDR and CDR2 SFDVKD. CDR3 in amino acids: CATSDPPPTGATTDTQYF. CDR3 bases: TGTGCCACCAGTGATCCTCCTCCTACAGGGGCTACCACAGATACGCAGTATTTT.

This clonotype appeared a few times. This beta chain represents an off-target read in a library built for alpha chains; its size is of limited meaning. The genes are TRBV12-3 or TRBV12-4 and TRBJ1-1; tentatively, D is TRBD1 (6 bases). The CDR3 is made up of 17 amino acids. Between the trimmed V and J ends, which lost 5 bases and 1 base, there was a span of 20 bases. CDR3 amino acids: CASSPSVGAQGNTEAFF. The CDR3 coding sequence is TGTGCCAGCAGTCCCTCGGTGGGGGCGCAGGGGAACACTGAAGCTTTCTTT.

Judged by abundance, this clonotype is medium-sized. As an off-target read in a library built for alpha chains, this beta chain has a frequency of little significance. V is TRBV7-2 and J is TRBJ2-1; tentative D call: TRBD2 (6 bases). CDR3 length equals 13 residues. Germline values: CDR1 SGHTA, CDR2 FQGNSA. V was shortened by 7 bases and J by 8 bases, with 15 bases between the two germline ends. The CDR3: CASTPMGGDEQFF. For the CDR3, the DNA is TGTGCCAGCACCCCGATGGGCGGGGATGAGCAGTTCTTC.

Many counts were recorded for this clonotype. This beta chain is an unintended read in a library built for alpha chains; its size means little. The rearrangement joins TRBV2 to TRBJ2-1, with 8 bases identical to TRBD1. Germline lookup yields CDR1 SNHLY and CDR2 FYNNEI. Trimming removed 4 bases from V and 3 bases from J; junction bases left unmatched: 2. CDR3 length: 14 amino acids. CDR3 nucleotides: TGTGCCAGCAGTGGGACAGGGAACTACAATGAGCAGTTCTTC. It codes for CASSGTGNYNEQFF. The full variable domain, in which reference TRBV2 and TRBJ2-1 provide the parts outside the CDR3, is EPEVTQTPSHQVTQMGQEVILRCVPISNHLYFYWYRQILGQKVEFLVSFYNNEISEKSEIFDDQFSVERPDGSNFTLKIRSTKLEDSAMYFCASSGTGNYNEQFFGPGTRLTVL.

In its sample, this clonotype was seen many times. This beta chain turned up in a library designed for alpha chains; as an off-target read, its abundance says little. The rearrangement links TRBV30 to TRBJ2-3, with 8 bases lining up with TRBD2. After removal of 0 bases from V and 4 bases from J, the junction contained 9 bases not matched to a gene. The CDR3 is 16 residues long. From germline, CDR1 is GTSNPN and CDR2 SVGIG (reference sequence). The chain's CDR3 is CAWSVGGGGPADTQYF. In nucleotides, the CDR3 is TGTGCCTGGAGTGTAGGAGGCGGGGGGCCTGCAGATACGCAGTATTTT.

This clonotype has more than one count but fewer than ten. This beta chain is off target for a library built for alpha chains, so its abundance means little. The V call is TRBV28, the J call TRBJ1-5, with TRBD1 matching 7 bases. The CDR3 consists of 14 residues. The germline gives CDR1 MDHEN, CDR2 SYDVKM. After removal of 6 bases from V and 4 bases from J, the junction contained 6 bases not matched to a gene. This CDR3 is CASSFGQANQPQHF. CDR3 DNA sequence: TGTGCCAGCAGCTTCGGACAGGCTAATCAGCCCCAGCATTTT. Filled out from reference TRBV28 and TRBJ1-5, the complete variable domain reads DVKVTQSSRYLVKRTGEKVFLECVQDMDHENMFWYRQDPGLGLRLIYFSYDVKMKEKGDIPEGYSVSREKKERFSLILESASTNQTSMYLCASSFGQANQPQHFGDGTRLSIL.

A remark on this clonotype: This beta chain is a stray read from a library made for alpha chains; its abundance is not meaningful. The chain employs TRBV19 and TRBJ2-7; D is undetermined. The length of the CDR3 is 14 residues. V lost 3 bases and J lost 3, with 12 bases in between. Germline assignment: CDR1 LNHDA and CDR2 SQIVND (reference sequence). The CDR3 loop reads CASSIFLDVYEQYF. DNA for the CDR3: TGTGCCAGTAGTATCTTCCTGGACGTCTACGAGCAGTACTTC.

This clonotype has ten or more counts. This beta chain appears as a stray read in a library generated for alpha chains; its size is not informative. The chain carries TRBV7-6 and TRBJ2-1; D is unresolved. Per germline, CDR1 SGHVS and CDR2 FNYEAQ. This CDR3 region has 14 residues. V lost 5 bases and J 8 bases, leaving 16 bases between the germline ends. The CDR3 coding sequence is TGTGCCAGCAGCCAAGGTGGTCCCGTGGATGAGCAGTTCTTC. It encodes CASSQGGPVDEQFF.

The table lists this clonotype with a few counts. A library made for alpha chains picked up this beta chain off target, so its size means little. The CDR3 DNA sequence: TGTGCCAGCAGTTTATTGGTTGGGTTTGAAGCTTTCTTT. Translation gives CASSLLVGFEAFF. The chain carries TRBV27 and TRBJ1-1; no clear D gene. The germline V gene has CDR1 MNHEY and CDR2 SMNVEV (reference sequence). The CDR3 loop spans 13 amino acids. V was cut by 1 base and J by 7 bases, with 10 bases left in between.

By its share, this clonotype is medium-sized. A library made for alpha chains picked up this beta chain off target, so its size means little. The chain couples TRBV9 to TRBJ2-1; TRBD2 aligns across 8 bases. Germline lookup yields CDR1 SGDLS and CDR2 YYNGEE. This CDR3 has 15 amino acids. V shed 3 bases, J shed 6 bases, and the junction held 8 bases outside the gene matches. CDR3 nucleotides: TGTGCCAGCAGCGGGACTAGCCTTATGGGCAATGAGCAGTTCTTC. As protein: CASSGTSLMGNEQFF.

In this sample, this clonotype turned up many times. This beta chain is an off-target read within a library intended for alpha chains, so its frequency means little. The chain combines TRBV20-1 with TRBJ2-5, with 7 nucleotides matching TRBD1. CDR3 length: 14 amino acids. V trimming: 6 bases; J trimming: 4 bases; junction bases outside the gene matches: 11. The germline V gene encodes CDR1 DFQATT and CDR2 SNEGSKA (reference sequence). The CDR3 sequence is CSALDRVEVETQYF. The DNA of the CDR3 is TGCAGTGCCCTTGACAGGGTGGAAGTAGAGACCCAGTACTTC.

This clonotype showed up many times. This beta chain is a stray sequence in a library constructed for alpha chains; its clone size is not meaningful. The genes are TRBV28 and TRBJ2-5; D remains ambiguous. CDR3 length: 12 residues. The germline V gene encodes CDR1 MDHEN and CDR2 SYDVKM. V lost 11 bases to trimming and J lost 4 bases, with 14 bases between them. The CDR3 DNA reads TGTGCCTCACGGGCGACCTTAGAGACCCAGTACTTC. Translation gives CASRATLETQYF.

This clonotype showed up many times. The library was built for alpha chains, so this beta chain is an off-target read and its size means little. The CDR3 sequence: CASSLAGGRTDTQYF. Written as DNA, the CDR3 is TGTGCCAGCAGCTTGGCGGGGGGACGCACAGATACGCAGTATTTT. This sequence joins TRBV5-4 and TRBJ2-3; TRBD2 matches at 7 bases. CDR3 length equals 15 residues. Germline CDR1 is SGHNT and CDR2 is YYREEE (reference sequence). Unmatched junction bases numbered 2, after V lost 0 bases and J lost 1 base. Complete variable domain (other parts from reference TRBV5-4 and TRBJ2-3): ETGVTQSPTHLIKTRGQQVTLRCSSQSGHNTVSWYQQALGQGPQFIFQYYREEENGRGNFPPRFSGLQFPNYSSELNVNALELDDSALYLCASSLAGGRTDTQYFGPGTRLTVL.